The present TCR beta chain was sequenced within a study of a mutant IDH1 vaccine in newly diagnosed glioma. Study results and caveats: Pseudoprogression seemingly bore no relation to changes in top peripheral T cell clonotypes. Vaccination induced immune responses in roughly 93% of patients.

About this clone: Its cognate antigen is unknown.

As to time point: baseline, week 1 (first vaccination visit). Treatment denoted: pre-vaccination baseline after standard-of-care therapy. Measured with immunoSEQ multiplex PCR; TCRdb has only the in-frame clones, and not every one. The table includes about 98,000 clones, around 90% detected once. Sequencing was performed on PBMCs, taken from a glioma patient treated with radiotherapy, temozolomide or both. The TCR originated in a woman aged 50 to 65 with glioma.

Here the CDR3 DNA reads TGTGCCAGCAGTTCAGACAGGGGAAACACTGAAGCTTTCTTT. Translation gives CASSSDRGNTEAFF. The gene calls are TRBV6-1 and TRBJ1-1; 8 bases match TRBD1. CDR3 size: 14 residues. CDR1 and CDR2 (germline): MNHNS, SASEGT. The trim removed 5 bases at V and 2 bases at J, leaving 4 bases unmatched.